The 8 T cell receptor beta chains below come from one sample, sequenced in a study of blood T cell repertoires in COVID-19. Clones were sequenced by immunoSEQ multiplex PCR, and TCRdb holds only the in-frame ones, with some missing. Here the sample spans about 290,000 clones, approximately 90% being singletons. Sequenced material: peripheral blood. The receptor source for this set is a man aged 35-49 years with acute or convalescent COVID-19.

This sequence joins TRBV5-1 and TRBJ2-2; no firm D call. Germline assignment: CDR1 SGHRS and CDR2 YFSETQ. V lost 0 bases and J 7 bases, leaving 10 bases between the germline ends. This CDR3 spans 14 amino acids. CDR3 amino acids: CASSLAYQNGELFF. CDR3 coding DNA: TGCGCCAGCAGCTTGGCATATCAGAACGGGGAGCTGTTTTTT.

The chain joins TRBV3-1 (or the pseudogene TRBV3-2) to TRBJ1-5; a possible D gene is TRBD1 (6 bases). V was trimmed by 1 base and J by 15 bases, leaving 13 bases between them. Looked up from germline, CDR1 is LGHDT and CDR2 is YNNKEL (reference sequence). The CDR3 consists of 12 residues. CDR3 protein: CASSQGGQTMHF. DNA for the CDR3: TGTGCCAGCAGCCAAGGTGGACAGACTATGCATTTT.

This clone was detected only a few times. CDR3 in amino acids: CASSLGAGHYGYTF. In nucleotides, the CDR3 is TGTGCCAGCAGCTTAGGTGCAGGCCACTATGGCTACACCTTC. This chain connects TRBV11-2 to TRBJ1-2; no clear D gene. Germline loops: CDR1 SGHAT, CDR2 FQNNGV. Between the trimmed V and J ends, which lost 1 base and 3 bases, there was a span of 9 bases. The CDR3 length is 14 residues. The full variable domain, with the rest looked up from reference TRBV11-2 and TRBJ1-2, is EAGVAQSPRYKIIEKRQSVAFWCNPISGHATLYWYQQILGQGPKLLIQFQNNGVVDDSQLPKDRFSAERLKGVDSTLKIQPAKLEDSAVYLCASSLGAGHYGYTFGSGTRLTVV.

This chain connects TRBV5-1 to TRBJ1-1; weak D call: TRBD1 (5 bases). The germline CDR1 and CDR2 sequences are SGHRS and YFSETQ. The V end lost 0 bases, the J end lost 7 bases, and 13 bases lay between the germline ends. The CDR3 covers 14 residues. CDR3 DNA: TGCGCCAGCAGCTTGGTGGGGGGGTACGGTGAAGCTTTCTTT. Its translation: CASSLVGGYGEAFF.

The rearrangement joins TRBV9 to TRBJ2-1, with D possibly being TRBD1 (6 bases). Germline V CDR1 and CDR2: SGDLS, YYNGEE. Trimming cost V 0 bases and J 4 bases, with 11 bases left between them. The CDR3 has 15 amino acids. The CDR3 sequence is CASSVEGVGYNEQFF. The CDR3 DNA sequence: TGTGCCAGCAGCGTAGAGGGGGTGGGTTACAATGAGCAGTTCTTC.

J is TRBJ2-3 and V is TRBV5-1; D is perhaps TRBD2 (5 bases). Germline assignment: CDR1 SGHRS and CDR2 YFSETQ. The CDR3 consists of 13 residues. V lost 4 bases and J lost 5, with 11 bases in between. CDR3 bases: TGCGCCAGCAGCCGTCGGGGTGGAGATACGCAGTATTTT. Protein: CASSRRGGDTQYF.

Details on this clone: This CDR3 is also generated by other DNA sequences in the sample. The chain uses TRBV9 and TRBJ2-3, with a tentative D call TRBD2 (6 bases). The length of the CDR3 is 15 residues. Trimming removed 0 bases at V and 1 base at J, with 9 bases between. The V gene's germline CDR1 is SGDLS and CDR2 YYNGEE. Written as DNA, the CDR3 is TGTGCCAGCAGCGTAGACGGAGGGGGCACAGATACGCAGTATTTT. This translates into CASSVDGGGTDTQYF.

The chain couples TRBV3-1 (or the pseudogene TRBV3-2) to TRBJ2-7, with a weak D call TRBD2 (7 bases). The V end lost 2 bases, the J end lost 5 bases, and 19 bases lay between the germline ends. CDR1 is LGHDT and CDR2 is YNNKEL in the germline V gene (reference sequence). This CDR3 comprises 16 residues. The CDR3 sequence: CASSQPLGGGGDEQYF. DNA of the CDR3: TGTGCCAGCAGCCAACCCCTTGGCGGGGGCGGAGACGAGCAGTACTTC.